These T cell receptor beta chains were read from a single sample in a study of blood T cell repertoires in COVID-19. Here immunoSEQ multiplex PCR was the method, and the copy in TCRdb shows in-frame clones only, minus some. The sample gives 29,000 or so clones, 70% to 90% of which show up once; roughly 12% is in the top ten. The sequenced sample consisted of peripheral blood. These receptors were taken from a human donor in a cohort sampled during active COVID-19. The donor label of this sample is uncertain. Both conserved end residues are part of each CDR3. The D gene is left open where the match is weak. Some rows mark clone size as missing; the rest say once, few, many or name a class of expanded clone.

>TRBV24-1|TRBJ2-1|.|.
CATSEGRRGSYNEQFF
TGTGCCACCAGTGAGGGAAGGCGGGGCTCCTACAATGAGCAGTTCTTC
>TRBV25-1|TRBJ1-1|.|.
CASILGGGEAFF
TGTGCCAGCATCTTAGGGGGGGGCGAAGCTTTCTTT
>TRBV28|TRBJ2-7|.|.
CASSLVGDRYEQYF
TGTGCCAGCAGTTTAGTCGGGGATCGGTACGAGCAGTACTTC
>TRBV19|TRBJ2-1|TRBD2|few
CASNSGRALNEQFF
TGTGCCAGTAATAGCGGGAGGGCCCTCAATGAGCAGTTCTTC
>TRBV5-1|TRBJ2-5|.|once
CASSLGVGPPSQETQYF
TGCGCCAGCAGCTTGGGGGTAGGTCCCCCTAGTCAAGAGACCCAGTACTTC
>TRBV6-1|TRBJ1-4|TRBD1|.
CASSEAYDRGREKLFF
TGTGCCAGCAGTGAAGCTTACGACAGGGGTCGCGAAAAACTGTTTTTT
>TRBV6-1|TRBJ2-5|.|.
CASSEVGGQETQYF
TGTGCCAGCAGTGAAGTGGGGGGCCAAGAGACCCAGTACTTC
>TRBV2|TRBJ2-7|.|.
CASSEKSTYEQYF
TGTGCCAGCAGTGAAAAGTCTACCTACGAGCAGTACTTC
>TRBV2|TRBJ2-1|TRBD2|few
CASGDSGRANEQFF
TGTGCCAGCGGGGATAGCGGGAGGGCCAATGAGCAGTTCTTC
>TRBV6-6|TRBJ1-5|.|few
CASHLSNQPQHF
TGTGCCAGCCACCTAAGCAATCAGCCCCAGCATTTT
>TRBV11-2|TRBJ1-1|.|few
CASSINLELTEAFF
TGTGCCAGCAGCATAAACCTGGAGTTAACTGAAGCTTTCTTT
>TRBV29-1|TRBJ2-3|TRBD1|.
CSATGATQYF
TGCAGCGCTACAGGGGCTACGCAGTATTTT
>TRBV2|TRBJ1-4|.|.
CASRGFDEKLFF
TGTGCCAGCCGCGGCTTTGATGAAAAACTGTTTTTT
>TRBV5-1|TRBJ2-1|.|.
CASSWGRSSYNEQFF
TGCGCCAGCAGCTGGGGCAGGAGCTCCTACAATGAGCAGTTCTTC
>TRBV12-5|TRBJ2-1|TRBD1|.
CASGLALMDREWCEQFF
TGTGCTAGTGGTTTGGCTCTTATGGACAGGGAATGGTGTGAGCAGTTCTTC
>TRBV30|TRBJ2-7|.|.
CAWTRQAAGSYEQYF
TGTGCCTGGACCAGACAGGCCGCCGGATCCTACGAGCAGTACTTC
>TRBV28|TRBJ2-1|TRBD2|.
CASSWTSGQEQFF
TGTGCCAGCAGTTGGACTAGCGGCCAGGAGCAGTTCTTC
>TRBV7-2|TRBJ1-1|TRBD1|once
CASSLGRGRYTEAFF
TGTGCCAGCAGCTTAGGCAGGGGGAGGTACACTGAAGCTTTCTTT
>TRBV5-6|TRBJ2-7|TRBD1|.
CASSFRGLDYEQYF
TGTGCCAGCAGCTTCAGGGGGCTAGACTACGAGCAGTACTTC
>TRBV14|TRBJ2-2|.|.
CASSQFAQSANTGELFF
TGTGCCAGCAGCCAGTTTGCGCAGAGCGCGAACACCGGGGAGCTGTTTTTT
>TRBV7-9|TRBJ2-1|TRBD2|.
CASSGLAGGDEQFF
TGTGCCAGCAGTGGGCTAGCGGGAGGGGATGAGCAGTTCTTC
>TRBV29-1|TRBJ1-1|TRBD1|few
CSVEVKRGQEAFF
TGCAGCGTTGAAGTAAAGAGGGGGCAGGAAGCTTTCTTT
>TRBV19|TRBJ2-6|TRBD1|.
CASSIRDRDPSANVLTF
TGTGCCAGTAGTATTCGGGACAGGGACCCATCGGCCAACGTCCTGACTTTC
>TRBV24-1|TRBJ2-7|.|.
CATSDAGTRRGEQYF
TGTGCCACCAGTGACGCCGGGACGAGGAGGGGCGAGCAGTACTTC
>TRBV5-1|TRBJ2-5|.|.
CASSYPTGNQETQYF
TGCGCCAGCAGCTACCCGACGGGTAACCAAGAGACCCAGTACTTC
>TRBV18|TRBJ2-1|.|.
CASSPARRAGPYNEQFF
TGTGCCAGCTCACCGGCGAGAAGGGCGGGACCCTACAATGAGCAGTTCTTC
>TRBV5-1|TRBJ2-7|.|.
CASSLVAAEYYEQYF
TGCGCCAGCAGCTTGGTGGCAGCGGAGTACTACGAGCAGTACTTC
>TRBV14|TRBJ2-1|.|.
CASSKLASGDNEQFF
TGTGCCAGCAGCAAACTAGCATCGGGCGACAATGAGCAGTTCTTC
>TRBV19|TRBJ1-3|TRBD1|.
CASILTGTGTGNTIYF
TGTGCCAGTATTCTGACCGGGACAGGGACTGGAAACACCATATATTTT
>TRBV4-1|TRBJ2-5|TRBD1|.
CASSQGTGSPQETQYF
TGCGCCAGCAGCCAAGGGACAGGCTCTCCTCAAGAGACCCAGTACTTC
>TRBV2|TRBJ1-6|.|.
CASSPTSYNSPLHF
TGTGCCAGCAGTCCCACGAGCTATAATTCACCCCTCCACTTT
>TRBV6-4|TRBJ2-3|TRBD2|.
CASSPTSGGKDTQYF
TGTGCCAGCAGCCCGACTAGCGGGGGAAAAGATACGCAGTATTTT
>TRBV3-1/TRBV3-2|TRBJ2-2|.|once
CASSHYTGELFF
TGTGCCAGCAGCCACTACACCGGGGAGCTGTTTTTT
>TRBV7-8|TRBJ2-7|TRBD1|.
CASSLDRDSSTYEQYF
TGTGCCAGCAGCTTGGACCGGGACAGCAGCACCTACGAGCAGTACTTC
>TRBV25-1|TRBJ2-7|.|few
CASSGLPYEQYF
TGTGCCAGCAGTGGACTCCCGTACGAGCAGTACTTC
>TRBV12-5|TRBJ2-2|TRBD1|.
CASGYRLDRGGSLSGELFF
TGTGCTAGTGGATACAGACTCGACAGGGGAGGATCTTTATCCGGGGAGCTGTTTTTT
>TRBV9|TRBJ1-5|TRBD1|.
CASSVTGHRQGKDSNQPQHF
TGTGCCAGCAGCGTAACCGGGCATAGACAGGGCAAGGATAGCAATCAGCCCCAGCATTTT
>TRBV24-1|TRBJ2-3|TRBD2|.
CATSDATSGSYTQYF
TGTGCCACCAGTGATGCAACTAGCGGGAGTTATACGCAGTATTTT
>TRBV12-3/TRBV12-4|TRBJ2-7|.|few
CASSLRAAYEQYF
TGTGCCAGCAGTTTGAGGGCAGCGTACGAGCAGTACTTC
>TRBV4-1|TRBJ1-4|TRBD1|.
CASSQEATGQGLSATNEKLFF
TGCGCCAGCAGCCAAGAAGCCACCGGACAGGGGCTATCTGCGACTAATGAAAAACTGTTTTTT